The source of this T cell receptor (beta chain) is a study of shared clonotypes between healthy human individuals. About the research overall: There were three CD4 naive, three CD4 memory, two CD8 naive and one CD8 memory plates per donor. The study, taken as a whole, reports: The authors sampled blood alone, and tissue repertoires likely differ.

Sequenced by immunoSEQ multiplex PCR; TCRdb stores in-frame clones only, minus some. The sample contains some 100,000 clones, around 65% of which appear only once. As for this clone: What it recognizes is unknown.

Sequencing was carried out using memory CD8+ T cells sorted from blood. Sample subset: CD45RO+ cells pooled with CCR7-negative TemRA cells. The receptor was isolated from a woman aged 25-40 years in good health.

CDR3 nucleotides: TGTGCCAGCAGCGTACAGCCAGAAAAGACCCTTAACTATGGCTACACCTTC. Amino acids: CASSVQPEKTLNYGYTF. V usage is TRBV9 and J usage is TRBJ1-2; no firm D call. Germline CDR1 reads SGDLS; CDR2 reads YYNGEE. The CDR3 sequence is 17 residues long. Trimming took off 1 base at V and 1 base at J, with 17 bases between the two ends.